This T cell receptor beta chain was identified in a study of Graves' ophthalmopathy and Graves' hyperthyroidism. Amplifying from RNA transcripts, the study obtained TCR beta CDR3 regions. Investigators did first-round RT-PCR with HTBI primers, then second-round multiplex PCR. TCRdb recomputed calls from the multiplex PCR reads with MiXCR, one row per CDR3 protein. The sample lists over 650,000 distinct CDR3 sequences; approximately 39% were seen once. Orbital computed tomography and thyroid ultrasound, along with TRAb, serum thyroxine and clinical symptoms, underpinned diagnosis. Study-wide findings and caveats: Ophthalmopathy progression cases were predicted by the model with approximately 71% sensitivity and less than 85% specificity.

This clonotype was picked up a small number of times. Its specificity is not known. CDR1 SGHTA and CDR2 FQGTGA come from the germline V gene. The V end was cut by 5 bases, the J end by 7 bases, with 12 bases between. The CDR3 loop spans 13 amino acids. The V gene is TRBV7-3, the J gene TRBJ1-3; D unresolved. The sample was peripheral blood. The receptor was isolated from an adult man with Graves' ophthalmopathy. The CDR3 coding sequence is TGTGCCAGCAGCGTAGGCGGTCTGAACACCATATATTTT. It codes for CASSVGGLNTIYF.